This T cell receptor beta chain was obtained from a study of cytomegalovirus exposure and HLA in healthy donors. Study information: Falling in the Caucasian-associated ancestry cluster were less than 85% of 300 to 500 genotyped donors.

The CDR3 has 15 residues. The germline V gene encodes CDR1 MGHRA and CDR2 YSYEKL. Unmatched junction bases numbered 8, after V lost 4 bases and J lost 7 bases. In its sample, this clone was seen a few times. Its antigen is unknown. Points from the study as a whole: Reportedly, TCR beta sequences accurately predicted HLA-A and HLA-B alleles in most subjects. TCR beta V segments were, for the most part, productive about 87% or about 30% of the time in an earlier analysis.

PCR employed 60 Vbeta and 13 Jbeta primers. Some clones are missing from TCRdb's copy, which holds only in-frame ones; the method was immunoSEQ multiplex PCR. Of over 100,000 clones listed, almost 70% are singletons. The sequenced sample was PBMCs. This receptor was identified in a man aged 25-45 years in good health and CMV-seropositive. The gene calls are TRBV4-1 and TRBJ2-3; TRBD2 agrees at 10 bases. CDR3 nucleotide sequence: TGCGCCAGCAGCCTGCAAGCGGGGGGGCCACATACGCAGTATTTT. Amino acids: CASSLQAGGPHTQYF.